A selection of T cell receptor beta chains follows, all from one sample in a study of HIV-infected children after antiretroviral therapy interruption. MiXCR, run by TCRdb on the 3' RACE reads, gives a single entry per CDR3 protein. The sample has fewer than 45,000 distinct CDR3 sequences; under 8% are singletons. Specimen: CD45RA+ CD4+ T cells from PBMCs, pooled from several time points, collected from a donor given antiretroviral therapy, either interrupted or continuous. Receptor source: a pool of human donors with HIV. Each CDR3 is given with its conserved first and last residue. A D gene is named only where the DNA matches it firmly. Some rows have no size entry. The others give once, few or many, or a class for an expanded clone.

size,J,V,D,CDR3,DNA
many,TRBJ2-5,TRBV10-3,NA,CAIRGNQETQYF,TGTGCCATCCGGGGAAACCAAGAGACCCAGTACTTC
many,TRBJ2-3,TRBV20-1,TRBD2,CSASGGGTDTQYF,TGCAGTGCTAGCGGGGGGGGCACAGATACGCAGTATTTT
many,TRBJ1-2,TRBV28,NA,CASSFRGLNYGYTF,TGTGCCAGCAGTTTCCGGGGCCTTAACTATGGCTACACCTTC
medium-sized,TRBJ2-7,TRBV2,NA,CASSQTLFYEQYF,TGTGCCAGCAGCCAAACCCTTTTCTATGAACAGTACTTC
many,TRBJ2-1,TRBV14,NA,CASSLGPYSYNEQFF,TGTGCCAGCAGCCTGGGACCGTACTCCTACAATGAGCAGTTCTTC
NA,TRBJ2-1,TRBV19,NA,CATHRGDEQFF,TGTGCCACTCACCGGGGAGATGAGCAGTTCTTC
many,TRBJ2-3,TRBV4-2,TRBD2,CASSQLAGGLINTDTQYF,TGTGCCAGCAGCCAACTAGCGGGAGGACTAATAAACACAGATACGCAGTATTTT
many,TRBJ2-2,TRBV20-1,TRBD1,CSASGQGGNTGELFF,TGCAGTGCTTCCGGACAGGGCGGGAACACCGGGGAGCTGTTTTTT
few,TRBJ1-2,TRBV19,NA,CASSIQGINYGYTF,TGTGCCAGTAGTATACAGGGGATTAACTATGGCTACACCTTC
few,TRBJ1-2,TRBV28,NA,CASSSPKEGGRLHYGYTF,TGTGCCAGCAGCTCACCTAAGGAGGGAGGGCGACTTCACTATGGCTACACCTTC
many,TRBJ2-1,TRBV12-3/TRBV12-4,TRBD2,CASSLGLAGGPDSYNEQFF,TGTGCCAGCAGTTTGGGACTAGCGGGGGGGCCTGACTCCTACAATGAGCAGTTCTTC
few,TRBJ2-1,TRBV28,NA,CASSLNAGPWDEQFF,TGTGCCAGCAGTCTTAACGCGGGTCCCTGGGATGAGCAGTTCTTC
few,TRBJ2-2,TRBV4-1,TRBD1,CASSHDGTGGTGELFF,TGCGCCAGCAGCCACGATGGGACAGGGGGCACCGGGGAGCTGTTTTTT
NA,TRBJ2-7,TRBV19,NA,CASSSSGPVGEQYF,TGTGCCAGTTCTTCAAGCGGCCCGGTGGGCGAGCAGTACTTC
NA,TRBJ2-7,TRBV12-3/TRBV12-4,NA,CASGAAYEQYF,TGTGCCTCCGGGGCGGCATACGAGCAGTACTTC
many,TRBJ2-1,TRBV14,NA,CASSQAIYEQFF,TGTGCCAGCAGCCAGGCAATATATGAGCAGTTCTTC
many,TRBJ1-4,TRBV12-3/TRBV12-4,NA,CASSLTGVHEKLFF,TGTGCCAGCAGTTTGACAGGAGTCCATGAAAAACTGTTTTTT
many,TRBJ2-7,TRBV7-2,NA,CASGHGTSFYEQYF,TGTGCCAGCGGTCACGGGACATCCTTCTACGAGCAGTACTTC
many,TRBJ2-7,TRBV6-2/TRBV6-3,NA,CASSYSLYEQYF,TGTGCCAGCAGTTACTCTCTATACGAGCAGTACTTC
many,TRBJ2-3,TRBV4-1,NA,CASSREEAGDTQYF,TGCGCCAGCAGCCGAGAAGAGGCTGGGGATACGCAGTATTTT
many,TRBJ2-3,TRBV7-2,TRBD1,CASSERPSGQRKDTQYF,TGTGCCAGCAGCGAACGGCCTTCGGGACAGAGAAAGGATACGCAGTATTTT
NA,TRBJ2-7,TRBV2,NA,CASKYARGGTDPNHEQYF,TGTGCCAGCAAGTATGCTAGAGGGGGAACAGACCCCAACCACGAGCAGTACTTC
many,TRBJ1-4,TRBV4-3,NA,CASSQDSARANEKLFF,TGCGCCAGCAGCCAAGATTCGGCCAGGGCTAATGAAAAACTGTTTTTT
few,TRBJ1-2,TRBV6-6,TRBD1,CASSRDRGYGYTF,TGTGCCAGCAGTCGGGACAGGGGGTATGGCTACACCTTC
many,TRBJ1-1,TRBV7-8,NA,CASSLVTLENTEAFF,TGTGCCAGCAGCTTAGTAACCTTGGAGAACACTGAAGCTTTCTTT
few,TRBJ2-7,TRBV7-8,TRBD2,CASSFQRGGRNEQYF,TGTGCCAGCAGCTTCCAGCGGGGGGGGAGGAACGAGCAGTACTTC
many,TRBJ2-1,TRBV7-3,TRBD2,CASSFNGLAGVNEQFF,TGTGCCAGCAGCTTCAACGGACTAGCGGGTGTCAATGAGCAGTTCTTC
few,TRBJ2-5,TRBV28,NA,CASSFPFRETQYF,TGTGCCAGCAGTTTCCCCTTCAGAGAGACCCAGTACTTC
many,TRBJ2-3,TRBV7-6,TRBD2,CASSPGLAASDTQYF,TGTGCCAGCAGCCCGGGACTAGCGGCCTCAGATACGCAGTATTTT
many,TRBJ2-1,TRBV27,NA,CASSPDRYNEQFF,TGTGCCAGCAGCCCCGACAGGTACAATGAGCAGTTCTTC
many,TRBJ2-3,TRBV13,NA,CASSLGGEGQNTLYF,TGTGCCAGCTCTCTGGGGGGAGAGGGTCAAAACACCTTGTACTTT
NA,TRBJ2-7,TRBV10-3,TRBD2,CASGVTGGVGEQYF,TGTGCCAGCGGTGTGACTGGGGGGGTAGGGGAACAGTACTTC
many,TRBJ2-7,TRBV11-2,NA,CASSLEALAREQYF,TGTGCCAGCAGCTTAGAGGCCCTAGCTAGGGAGCAGTACTTC
many,TRBJ1-1,TRBV5-1,NA,CASSELATATEAFF,TGCGCCAGCAGCGAACTTGCCACCGCCACTGAAGCTTTCTTT
many,TRBJ2-7,TRBV30,TRBD2,CAWSLELGDYEQYF,TGTGCCTGGAGTCTAGAACTGGGGGACTATGAACAGTACTTC
many,TRBJ2-4,TRBV12-3/TRBV12-4,TRBD2,CASSLSGGGNIQYF,TGTGCCAGCAGTTTATCCGGGGGGGGAAACATTCAGTACTTC
many,TRBJ1-2,TRBV4-1,TRBD1,CASSQGKGQGANGYTF,TGCGCCAGCAGCCAAGGAAAGGGACAGGGGGCTAATGGCTACACCTTC
many,TRBJ2-5,TRBV20-1,NA,CSANPGGRETQYF,TGCAGTGCTAATCCAGGGGGGCGGGAGACCCAGTACTTC
many,TRBJ2-1,TRBV29-1,TRBD2,CSVGLLAGFNEQFF,TGCAGCGTCGGCCTGCTAGCGGGATTCAATGAGCAGTTCTTC
many,TRBJ1-4,TRBV5-1,NA,CASRVAVREKLFF,TGCGCCAGTCGGGTTGCCGTGAGGGAAAAACTGTTTTTT
few,TRBJ1-5,TRBV28,TRBD1,CASSLGGTGAQPQHF,TGTGCCAGCAGTTTGGGGGGGACAGGGGCCCAGCCCCAGCATTTT
few,TRBJ1-5,TRBV12-3/TRBV12-4,NA,CASSLTPRAQHF,TGTGCCAGCAGTCTAACCCCGCGAGCCCAGCATTTT
many,TRBJ2-7,TRBV6-5,TRBD1,CASSQDRGSYEQYF,TGTGCCAGCAGCCAGGACAGGGGATCCTACGAGCAGTACTTC
few,TRBJ2-3,TRBV6-2/TRBV6-3,NA,CASIKGLASTDTQYF,TGTGCCAGCATCAAGGGGCTAGCTAGCACAGATACGCAGTATTTT
many,TRBJ2-6,TRBV5-1,NA,CASSSTSGANVLTF,TGCGCCAGCAGCTCAACCTCTGGGGCCAACGTCCTGACTTTC
many,TRBJ2-3,TRBV28,TRBD1,CASSFSGTERDTQYF,TGTGCCAGCAGCTTCTCCGGGACAGAAAGAGATACGCAGTATTTT
many,TRBJ2-3,TRBV15,NA,CATSREVGQNLGDTQYF,TGTGCCACCAGCAGAGAGGTGGGGCAGAACCTGGGGGATACGCAGTATTTT
many,TRBJ1-5,TRBV7-2,NA,CASSQGPRNQPQHF,TGTGCCAGCAGCCAGGGACCCCGAAATCAGCCCCAGCATTTT
few,TRBJ1-1,TRBV15,TRBD1,CATSGTRGRWTEAFF,TGTGCCACCAGCGGTACCAGGGGGCGATGGACTGAAGCTTTCTTT
many,TRBJ2-7,TRBV7-9,NA,CASSEGVAYEQYF,TGTGCCAGCAGCGAGGGGGTGGCCTACGAGCAGTACTTC
NA,TRBJ1-4,TRBV15,NA,CASSRDRPFSNERLFF,TGTGCTAGCAGTAGAGATCGACCGTTTTCCAACGAAAGATTATTTTTC
many,TRBJ1-5,TRBV27,NA,CASSLLGPVSNQPQHF,TGTGCCAGCAGTTTACTTGGGCCCGTGAGCAATCAGCCCCAGCATTTT
medium-sized,TRBJ1-6,TRBV11-2,NA,CASSDNRDSYNSPLYF,TGTGCCAGCAGTGACAACAGGGATTCCTATAATTCGCCCCTCTACTTT
many,TRBJ2-2,TRBV5-1,TRBD2,CASSLGSGEDRELFF,TGCGCCAGCAGCTTGGGCAGCGGGGAGGACCGGGAGCTGTTTTTT
many,TRBJ2-7,TRBV20-1,TRBD2,CSALLAGDGDEQYF,TGCAGTGCTCTGCTAGCGGGAGATGGAGACGAGCAGTACTTC
NA,TRBJ1-2,TRBV6-2/TRBV6-3,NA,CASSYSRIGGYTF,TGTGCCAGCAGTTACTCAAGGATTGGTGGCTACACCTTC